In its sample, the clone carrying this T cell receptor beta chain was seen many times. The antigen remains unidentified. The sample comes from a study of T cells in Graves' hyperthyroidism and ophthalmopathy. Study results and caveats: Most thyroid clonotypes that were expanded above 0.001 also turned up in blood.

Each ophthalmopathy patient scored at least 3 on the Clinical Activity Score and at least 4 on NOSPECS grade, with duration under 3 months. Clinicians diagnosed patients from clinical symptoms, serum thyroxine and TRAb, thyroid ultrasound and orbital computed tomography. RNA transcripts served as the template for amplifying TCR beta CDR3 regions. TCR CDR3 regions were first amplified by RT-PCR with HTBI primers. TCRdb reanalysed the multiplex PCR reads using MiXCR and keeps one entry per CDR3 protein. The data show about 600,000 distinct CDR3 sequences, approximately 14% seen once. Germline V CDR1 and CDR2: SGHVS, FNYEAQ. V lost 3 bases and J lost 4; bases outside the gene matches: 3. The CDR3 loop spans 14 amino acids.

The receptor was isolated from a woman in her forties or fifties with Graves' ophthalmopathy. Material for sequencing was blood. The genes are TRBV7-6 and TRBJ1-5; 7 bases are a match to TRBD1. CDR3 DNA sequence: TGTGCCAGCAGCTTGGGACAGAGAAATCAGCCCCAGCATTTT. Translated: CASSLGQRNQPQHF.